The 31 T cell receptor beta chains below come from one sample, sequenced in a study of blood T cell repertoires in COVID-19. Data came from immunoSEQ multiplex PCR; TCRdb stores just in-frame clones and leaves some out. The table lists about 200,000 clones, roughly 84% of them singletons. Sequenced input: peripheral blood. The receptors derive from a man between 45 and 60 years old with COVID-19, enrolled during active disease.

The chain employs TRBV9 and TRBJ2-1; TRBD2 might be the D (5 bases). CDR3 length equals 13 residues. The ends were cut back, 1 base at V and 7 bases at J, with 9 bases in the middle. CDR1 and CDR2 (germline): SGDLS, YYNGEE. CDR3 in amino acids: CASSVLGENEQFF. The CDR3 region has the DNA TGTGCCAGCAGCGTATTGGGAGAGAATGAGCAGTTCTTC.

The chain carries TRBV6-5 and TRBJ2-1, with TRBD2 matching 7 bases. V lost 4 bases and J lost 13; bases outside the gene matches: 16. The CDR3 has 15 residues. CDR1 is MNHEY, CDR2 SVGAGI, per germline. CDR3 amino acids: CASSLGGGALREQFF. CDR3 DNA sequence: TGTGCCAGCAGTTTGGGCGGGGGAGCCCTGCGGGAACAGTTCTTC.

The chain carries TRBV7-9 and TRBJ2-3, with 9 positions matching TRBD2. Germline lookup yields CDR1 SEHNR and CDR2 FQNEAQ (reference sequence). The CDR3 spans 14 residues. V dropped 8 bases and J dropped 3; count of bases not matched to a gene: 6. The CDR3 DNA follows: TGTGCCAGCCGTAAGCGGGAGGAGACAGATACGCAGTATTTT. Amino acid sequence: CASRKREETDTQYF.

This chain links TRBV6-5 with TRBJ1-1; no clear D. This CDR3 contains 13 residues. Trimming left V 7 bases short and J 3 bases short, with 12 bases between. Germline V gene lookup returns CDR1 MNHEY and CDR2 SVGAGI. The CDR3 loop reads CASTSGVHTEAFF. Written as DNA, the CDR3 is TGTGCCAGCACCTCCGGGGTCCACACTGAAGCTTTCTTT.

The CDR3 sequence: CASSPRGTGHSYEQYF. The CDR3 nucleotides read TGTGCCAGCAGCCCGAGGGGGACAGGTCACTCCTACGAGCAGTACTTC. This chain connects TRBV11-1 to TRBJ2-7; TRBD1 matches 8 bases. With V trimmed by 5 bases and J by 0 bases, 9 bases remained unmatched. The CDR3 is 16 residues long. Germline V gene lookup returns CDR1 SGHAT and CDR2 FQDESV (reference sequence).

V is TRBV19 and J is TRBJ1-5, with D possibly matching TRBD1 (5 bases). Trimming pared 5 bases from V and 2 bases from J, leaving 19 bases between. Germline V gene lookup returns CDR1 LNHDA and CDR2 SQIVND (reference sequence). The CDR3 is 17 amino acids. This CDR3 is CASSSQGIGFGNQPQHF. In DNA form, the CDR3 reads TGTGCCAGTAGTTCCCAGGGTATTGGCTTTGGCAATCAGCCCCAGCATTTT.

This clone has just one count. The rearrangement joins TRBV27 to TRBJ2-6, with TRBD1 matching 10 bases. CDR1 is MNHEY and CDR2 is SMNVEV in the germline V gene (reference sequence). The length of the CDR3 is 18 residues. J gave up 2 bases and V 5 bases, and 9 bases lay outside the gene matches. The CDR3 DNA reads as TGTGCCAGCAGTCTCGGGACAGGGGTCCCGACTGGGGCCAACGTCCTGACTTTC. Translating gives CASSLGTGVPTGANVLTF.

The rearrangement links TRBV6-6 to TRBJ2-1; D perhaps matches TRBD2 (5 bases). The germline V gene encodes CDR1 MNHNY and CDR2 SVGAGI (reference sequence). The CDR3 loop spans 11 amino acids. Deletions cut 8 bases from V and 9 bases from J, with 11 bases between. The CDR3 region is CASGPRGEQFF. The CDR3 bases are TGTGCCAGCGGCCCCCGGGGTGAGCAGTTCTTC.

V is TRBV7-7 and J is TRBJ1-1; a weak D match, TRBD1 (6 bases). Germline values: CDR1 SSHAT, CDR2 FNYEAQ (reference sequence). The V end lost 4 bases, the J end lost 1 base, and 7 bases lay between the germline ends. The CDR3 has 13 residues. DNA of the CDR3: TGTGCCAGCAGCTCGGGACAGAACACTGAAGCTTTCTTT. This codes for CASSSGQNTEAFF.

The V gene is TRBV6-5, the J gene TRBJ1-2; TRBD1 might be the D (5 bases). This CDR3 spans 14 amino acids. V lost 7 bases and J lost 1, with 13 bases in between. Germline V gives CDR1 MNHEY, CDR2 SVGAGI. CDR3 in amino acids: CASTFVDSNYGYTF. In nucleotides, the CDR3 is TGTGCCAGCACGTTTGTTGACAGTAACTATGGCTACACCTTC.

This chain connects TRBV7-3 to TRBJ1-6, with 8 bases matching TRBD1. Germline values: CDR1 SGHTA, CDR2 FQGTGA. The CDR3 length is 16 residues. V dropped 4 bases and J dropped 10; count of bases not matched to a gene: 12. CDR3: CASSSIRTGPGSPLHF. In DNA form, the CDR3 reads TGTGCCAGCAGCTCAATACGGACAGGGCCGGGATCACCCCTCCACTTT.

The chain is built from TRBV9 and TRBJ1-1; D is ambiguous. CDR3 length: 16 amino acids. The V gene lost 0 bases and the J gene lost 3 bases, with 15 bases spanning the gap. Germline V lookup: CDR1 SGDLS, CDR2 YYNGEE. This CDR3 reads CASSVGGEQWHTEAFF. CDR3 coding DNA: TGTGCCAGCAGCGTAGGTGGAGAGCAATGGCACACTGAAGCTTTCTTT. Full variable domain (outside the CDR3, taken from reference TRBV9 and TRBJ1-1): DSGVTQTPKHLITATGQRVTLRCSPRSGDLSVYWYQQSLDQGLQFLIQYYNGEERAKGNILERFSAQQFPDLHSELNLSSLELGDSALYFCASSVGGEQWHTEAFFGQGTRLTVV.

The rearrangement uses TRBV9 and TRBJ2-7, with 7 bases that match TRBD1. The trim removed 0 bases at V and 7 bases at J, leaving 10 bases unmatched. The CDR3 is 15 amino acids. Germline V CDR1 and CDR2: SGDLS, YYNGEE. The CDR3 here is CASSVADRQGVEQYF. The CDR3 DNA reads TGTGCCAGCAGCGTAGCGGACAGGCAAGGAGTGGAGCAGTACTTC.

The gene calls are TRBV18 and TRBJ2-3; D call uncertain. The germline V gene has CDR1 KGHSH and CDR2 LQKENI. CDR3 length: 12 amino acids. V dropped 3 bases and J dropped 4 bases, with 5 bases sitting between them. CDR3 in amino acids: CASSPLADTQYF. The CDR3 nucleotides are TGTGCCAGCTCACCCCTCGCAGATACGCAGTATTTT.

The chain employs TRBV5-4 and TRBJ2-1; D might be TRBD1 (5 bases). V lost 4 bases, J lost 4 bases, and 15 bases lay in between. The CDR3 has 15 amino acids. Germline V gives CDR1 SGHNT, CDR2 YYREEE (reference sequence). CDR3 in DNA: TGTGCCAGCAGCCCGGTGGAAGGGGTTTACAATGAGCAGTTCTTC. Protein sequence: CASSPVEGVYNEQFF.

The chain has TRBV7-9 and TRBJ1-1; 7 bases are a match to TRBD1. This CDR3 spans 16 amino acids. Germline CDR1 and CDR2: SEHNR and FQNEAQ (reference sequence). V gave up 4 bases and J gave up 0 bases; unmatched junction bases: 8. The CDR3 DNA follows: TGTGCCAGCAGCTCCCAGGGGGGCGCGATGAACACTGAAGCTTTCTTT. Protein sequence: CASSSQGGAMNTEAFF.

This clone was recorded once. The chain combines TRBV5-1 with TRBJ2-5; D is unclear. The CDR3 contains 13 residues. The V end lost 0 bases, the J end lost 5 bases, and 8 bases lay between the germline ends. Germline V gene data show CDR1 as SGHRS and CDR2 as YFSETQ. CDR3 in DNA: TGCGCCAGCAGCTTGGTAGTGATGGAGACCCAGTACTTC. Translation: CASSLVVMETQYF. Full variable domain (remainder filled in from reference TRBV5-1 and TRBJ2-5): KAGVTQTPRYLIKTRGQQVTLSCSPISGHRSVSWYQQTPGQGLQFLFEYFSETQRNKGNFPGRFSGRQFSNSRSEMNVSTLELGDSALYLCASSLVVMETQYFGPGTRLLVL.

The V and J genes are TRBV14 and TRBJ2-7; TRBD2 agrees at 8 bases. V lost 0 bases and J lost 8; bases outside the gene matches: 9. Germline CDR1 is SGHDN and CDR2 is FVKESK. The CDR3 runs to 15 residues. CDR3 protein: CASSQDPAGEYKQYF. CDR3 sequence (DNA): TGTGCCAGCAGCCAAGACCCAGCGGGAGAGTACAAGCAGTACTTC. Together with reference TRBV14 and TRBJ2-7, the CDR3 gives the full variable domain: EAGVTQFPSHSVIEKGQTVTLRCDPISGHDNLYWYRRVMGKEIKFLLHFVKESKQDESGMPNNRFLAERTGGTYSTLKVQPAELEDSGVYFCASSQDPAGEYKQYFGPGTRLTVT.

This clone has only one observation. V and J are TRBV9 and TRBJ2-2; 7 nucleotides align to TRBD1. Germline V gene data show CDR1 as SGDLS and CDR2 as YYNGEE. Trimming at V came to 2 bases and at J to 3 bases, leaving 1 base not matched to a gene. This CDR3 spans 14 amino acids. CDR3 sequence: CASSVQGDTGELFF. CDR3 DNA: TGTGCCAGCAGCGTCCAGGGGGACACCGGGGAGCTGTTTTTT.

V gene TRBV2 combines with J gene TRBJ2-7; D perhaps matches TRBD1 (5 bases). In germline, CDR1 is SNHLY, CDR2 FYNNEI. Trimming took 6 bases from V and 1 from J, leaving 10 bases between them. This CDR3 contains 13 residues. CDR3 nucleotide sequence: TGTGCCAGCAGACGACAGCCTTCCTACGAGCAGTACTTC. The encoded protein is CASRRQPSYEQYF.

The chain couples TRBV18 to TRBJ2-7; 10 nucleotides agree with TRBD2. The CDR3 has 14 amino acids. In germline, CDR1 is KGHSH, CDR2 LQKENI. V lost 3 bases, J lost 4 bases, and 3 bases stayed unmatched. CDR3 coding DNA: TGTGCCAGCTCACCGGCTAGCGGGAGTTACGAGCAGTACTTC. It translates to CASSPASGSYEQYF. The full variable domain, completed using reference TRBV18 and TRBJ2-7, is NAGVMQNPRHLVRRRGQEARLRCSPMKGHSHVYWYRQLPEEGLKFMVYLQKENIIDESGMPKERFSAEFPKEGPSILRIQQVVRGDSAAYFCASSPASGSYEQYFGPGTRLTVT.

The chain couples TRBV11-3 to TRBJ2-3; no clear D. Trimming stripped 3 bases from V and 1 base from J, with 5 bases between. Germline V lookup: CDR1 SGHNT, CDR2 YENEEA. CDR3 length: 13 amino acids. Here the CDR3 DNA reads TGTGCCAGCAGCTTTCAGGGCACAGATACGCAGTATTTT. This codes for CASSFQGTDTQYF.

The chain employs TRBV10-2 and TRBJ1-2; 8 nucleotides align to TRBD1. Looked up from germline, CDR1 is WSHSY and CDR2 is SAAADI. The junction had 15 bases not matched to a gene; V was cut back by 5 bases and J by 4 bases. The CDR3 contains 17 residues. The CDR3 is CASSPSPPGGIPYGYTF. CDR3 in DNA: TGCGCCAGCAGTCCCTCTCCACCAGGGGGCATCCCCTATGGCTACACCTTC.

Notes on this clone: The same CDR3 is also encoded by other DNA sequences in this sample. The J gene is TRBJ2-1, the V gene TRBV10-1; TRBD2 matches 13 bases. V shed 0 bases, J shed 7 bases, and the junction held 3 bases outside the gene matches. CDR1 is WNHNN, CDR2 SYGVQD, per germline (reference sequence). CDR3 length: 16 amino acids. Here the CDR3 reads CASSESGLAGVNEQFF. CDR3 DNA: TGCGCCAGCAGTGAGTCCGGACTAGCGGGAGTAAATGAGCAGTTCTTC.

CDR3 DNA sequence: TGTGCCAGTAGCACACATACAGGGGGAGCGGAGACCCAGTACTTC. Residues: CASSTHTGGAETQYF. The gene calls are TRBV19 and TRBJ2-5; 8 nucleotides agree with TRBD1. CDR1 LNHDA and CDR2 SQIVND come from the germline V gene (reference sequence). The CDR3 covers 15 residues. With 6 bases clipped from V and 5 bases from J, the junction kept 11 bases outside the gene matches.

The V call is TRBV30, the J call TRBJ1-4; D ambiguous. CDR3 length: 14 amino acids. The V gene's germline CDR1 is GTSNPN and CDR2 SVGIG (reference sequence). Trimming pared 2 bases from V and 6 bases from J, leaving 13 bases between. The CDR3 nucleotides read TGTGCCTGGAGTAAAGGGAGGTTTTATGAAAAACTGTTTTTT. Translated: CAWSKGRFYEKLFF.

V usage is TRBV7-6 and J usage is TRBJ2-5; 10 bases match TRBD2. Trimming at V came to 8 bases and at J to 4 bases, leaving 10 bases not matched to a gene. Germline V gene lookup returns CDR1 SGHVS and CDR2 FNYEAQ. This CDR3 is 15 amino acids long. The CDR3 sequence: CASGSGGASRETQYF. CDR3 nucleotide sequence: TGTGCCAGCGGGAGCGGGGGGGCGTCCCGAGAGACCCAGTACTTC.

This rearrangement joins TRBV29-1 to TRBJ1-2; D remains unclear. The ends were cut back, 5 bases at V and 4 bases at J, with 8 bases in the middle. Germline V gene data show CDR1 as SQVTM and CDR2 as ANQGSEA. This CDR3 has 11 amino acids. In DNA, the CDR3 is TGCAGCGTTCTAGAACCCTATGGCTACACCTTC. This encodes CSVLEPYGYTF.

In this sample, this clone turned up once. J is TRBJ1-5 and V is TRBV30; perhaps TRBD1 as D (5 bases). This CDR3 contains 14 residues. CDR1 and CDR2 (germline): GTSNPN, SVGIG (reference sequence). V lost 1 base, J lost 4 bases, and 11 bases lay in between. CDR3 sequence: CAWSGGQPNQPQHF. The CDR3 DNA reads as TGTGCCTGGAGTGGAGGACAACCTAATCAGCCCCAGCATTTT. Full variable domain (rest looked up from reference TRBV30 and TRBJ1-5): SQTIHQWPATLVQPVGSPLSLECTVEGTSNPNLYWYRQAAGRGLQLLFYSVGIGQISSEVPQNLSASRPQDRQFILSSKKLLLSDSGFYLCAWSGGQPNQPQHFGDGTRLSIL.

The chain employs TRBV9 and TRBJ2-7; perhaps TRBD1 as D (6 bases). Deletions cut 1 base from V and 5 bases from J, with 10 bases between. CDR3 length: 13 amino acids. Germline V CDR1 and CDR2: SGDLS, YYNGEE. In DNA form, the CDR3 reads TGTGCCAGCAGCGTAACAGGGTTACACGAGCAGTACTTC. Translated: CASSVTGLHEQYF.

This clone showed up just a few times. The chain combines TRBV5-4 with TRBJ2-5; the D gene is possibly TRBD1 (5 bases). Trimming stripped 7 bases from V and 7 bases from J, with 14 bases between. This CDR3 has 12 residues. From germline, CDR1 is SGHNT and CDR2 YYREEE (reference sequence). This CDR3 reads CASGADKGTQYF. The CDR3 region has the DNA TGTGCCAGCGGGGCAGACAAAGGGACCCAGTACTTC.